This T cell receptor beta chain was identified during a study of cytomegalovirus exposure and HLA in healthy donors. PCR involved 60 Vbeta and 13 Jbeta primers. Using immunoSEQ multiplex PCR, the repertoire was profiled, and TCRdb retains in-frame clones only, with some absent. This table lists under 90,000 clones. Worth noting for this clone: Its target is unknown.

General observations from the study: For most TCR beta V segments, an earlier analysis put the productive rate at about 87% or about 30% of the time. Across donors, presence/absence analyses took sequencing depth to be roughly uniform. Most CMV-associated TCR beta chains were later found to appear HLA-restricted. CMV serostatus stood as the only immune exposure information on hand.

V shed 6 bases and J shed 0 bases, with 11 bases lying between them. This CDR3 is built from 14 residues. The germline V gene encodes CDR1 MDHEN and CDR2 SYDVKM. V and J are TRBV28 and TRBJ1-1; D not certain. Input material: PBMCs. The source of this sequence is a man over 45 in good health and CMV-seropositive. DNA of the CDR3: TGTGCCAGCAGGGAGAATTCAATGAACACTGAAGCTTTCTTT. Encoded protein: CASRENSMNTEAFF.